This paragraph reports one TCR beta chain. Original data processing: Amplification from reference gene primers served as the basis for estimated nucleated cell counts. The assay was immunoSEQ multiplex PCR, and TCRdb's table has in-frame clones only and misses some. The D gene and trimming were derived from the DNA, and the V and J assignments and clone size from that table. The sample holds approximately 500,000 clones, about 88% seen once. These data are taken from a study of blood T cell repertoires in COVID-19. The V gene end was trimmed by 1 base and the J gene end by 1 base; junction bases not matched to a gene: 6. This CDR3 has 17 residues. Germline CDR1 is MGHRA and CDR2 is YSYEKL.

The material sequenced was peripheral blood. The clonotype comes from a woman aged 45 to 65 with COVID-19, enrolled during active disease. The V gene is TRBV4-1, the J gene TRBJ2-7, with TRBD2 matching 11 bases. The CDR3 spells CASSQATSSGGSYEQYF. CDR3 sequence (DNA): TGCGCCAGCAGCCAAGCAACATCTAGCGGGGGGTCCTACGAGCAGTACTTC.